The clone carrying this T cell receptor (beta chain) has a count of ten or more. TCRdb independently ran MiXCR on the RACE reads; one entry per CDR3 protein. The data show some 52,000 distinct CDR3 sequences, more than 9.5% seen once. This sample is part of a study of human T cells and chemical hapten exposure. The sample's time point: patch test 1, 2 weeks after DPC sensitization. Treatment described: therapeutic diphenylcyclopropenone sensitization with weekly scalp DPC. Researchers extracted total RNA from unfractionated whole blood. Per the germline V gene, CDR1 is SQVTM and CDR2 is ANQGSEA. V shed 6 bases and J 8 bases; nucleotides not matched to a gene: 6. This CDR3 comprises 14 residues.

This TCR was sampled from a woman aged 40-49 years with alopecia areata. Some clones in this sample may be carry-over from other donors' samples. The V call is TRBV29-1, the J call TRBJ2-4, with 14 bases matching TRBD2. The source material was whole blood, sampled in connection with sensitization to the hapten diphenylcyclopropenone (DPC). CDR3 loop: CSVGGLAGEHIQYF. The CDR3 bases are TGCAGCGTGGGGGGACTAGCGGGAGAGCACATTCAGTACTTC.